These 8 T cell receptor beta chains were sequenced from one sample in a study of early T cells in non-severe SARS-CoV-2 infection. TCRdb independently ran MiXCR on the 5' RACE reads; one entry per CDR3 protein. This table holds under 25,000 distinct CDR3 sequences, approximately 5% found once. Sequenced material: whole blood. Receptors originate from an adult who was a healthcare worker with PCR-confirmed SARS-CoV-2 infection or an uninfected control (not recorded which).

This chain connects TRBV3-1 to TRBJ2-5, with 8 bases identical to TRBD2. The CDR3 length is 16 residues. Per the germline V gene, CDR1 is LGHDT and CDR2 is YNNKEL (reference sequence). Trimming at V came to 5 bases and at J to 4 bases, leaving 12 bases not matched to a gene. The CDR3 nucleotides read TGTGCCAGCAGCGATTCGAGCGGGGGCCCATCAGAGACCCAGTACTTC. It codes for CASSDSSGGPSETQYF.

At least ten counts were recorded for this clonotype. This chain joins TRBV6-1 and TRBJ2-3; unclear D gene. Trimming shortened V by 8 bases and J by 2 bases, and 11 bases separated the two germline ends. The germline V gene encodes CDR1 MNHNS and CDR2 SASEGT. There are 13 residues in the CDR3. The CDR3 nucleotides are TGTGCCAGCGAGGCCCTGAACACAGATACGCAGTATTTT. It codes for CASEALNTDTQYF.

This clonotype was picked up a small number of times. The CDR3 is CASSLRAGPGYEQYF. The DNA for the CDR3 is TGTGCCAGCAGCTTAAGAGCAGGCCCCGGCTACGAGCAGTACTTC. This sequence joins TRBV7-3 and TRBJ2-7; D ambiguous. This CDR3 contains 15 residues. V was clipped by 1 base and J by 3 bases, with 13 bases between them. Germline V lookup: CDR1 SGHTA, CDR2 FQGTGA.

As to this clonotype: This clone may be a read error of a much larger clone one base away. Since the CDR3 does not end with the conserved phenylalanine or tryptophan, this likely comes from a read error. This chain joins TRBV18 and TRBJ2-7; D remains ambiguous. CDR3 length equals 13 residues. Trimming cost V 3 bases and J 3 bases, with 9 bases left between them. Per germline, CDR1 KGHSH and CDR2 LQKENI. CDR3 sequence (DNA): TGTGCCAGCTCACCGGGATTCCGCTACGAGCAGTACTAC. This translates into CASSPGFRYEQYY.

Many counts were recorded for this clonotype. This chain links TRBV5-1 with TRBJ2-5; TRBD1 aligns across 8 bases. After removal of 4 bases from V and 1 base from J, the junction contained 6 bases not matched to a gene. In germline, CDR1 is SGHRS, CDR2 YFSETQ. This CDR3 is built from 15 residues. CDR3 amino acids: CASSQRTGTQETQYF. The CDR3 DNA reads TGCGCCAGCAGCCAAAGGACAGGGACCCAAGAGACCCAGTACTTC.

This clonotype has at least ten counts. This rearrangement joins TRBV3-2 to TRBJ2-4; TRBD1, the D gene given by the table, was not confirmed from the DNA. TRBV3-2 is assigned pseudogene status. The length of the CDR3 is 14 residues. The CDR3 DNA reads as TGTGCCAGCAGCCGCCTAAACGCTTGCCTCGGGCGGTACTTC. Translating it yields CASSRLNACLGRYF.

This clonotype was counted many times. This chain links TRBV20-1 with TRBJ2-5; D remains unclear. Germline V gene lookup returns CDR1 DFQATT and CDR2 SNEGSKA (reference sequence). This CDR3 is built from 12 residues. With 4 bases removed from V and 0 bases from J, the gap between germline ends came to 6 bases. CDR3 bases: TGCAGTGCTACCCAGTACCAAGAGACCCAGTACTTC. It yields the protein CSATQYQETQYF.

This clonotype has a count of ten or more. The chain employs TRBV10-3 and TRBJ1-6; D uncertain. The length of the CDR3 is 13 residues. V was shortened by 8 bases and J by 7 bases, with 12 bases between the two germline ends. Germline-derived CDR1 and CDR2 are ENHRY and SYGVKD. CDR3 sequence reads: CAIRGARNSPLHF. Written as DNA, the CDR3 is TGTGCCATCCGGGGAGCCCGGAATTCACCCCTCCACTTT.